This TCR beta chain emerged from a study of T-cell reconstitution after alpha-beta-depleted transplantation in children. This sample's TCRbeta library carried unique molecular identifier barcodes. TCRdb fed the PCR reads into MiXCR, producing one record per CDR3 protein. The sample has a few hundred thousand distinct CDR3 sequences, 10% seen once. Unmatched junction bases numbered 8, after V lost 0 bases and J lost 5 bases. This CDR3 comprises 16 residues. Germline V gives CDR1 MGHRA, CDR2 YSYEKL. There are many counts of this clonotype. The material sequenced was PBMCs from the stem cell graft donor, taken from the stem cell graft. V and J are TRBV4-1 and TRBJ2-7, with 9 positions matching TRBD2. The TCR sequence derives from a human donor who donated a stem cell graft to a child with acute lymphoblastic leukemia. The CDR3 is CASSQDNAGGPDEQYF. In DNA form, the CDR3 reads TGCGCCAGCAGCCAAGATAACGCGGGAGGGCCGGACGAGCAGTACTTC.